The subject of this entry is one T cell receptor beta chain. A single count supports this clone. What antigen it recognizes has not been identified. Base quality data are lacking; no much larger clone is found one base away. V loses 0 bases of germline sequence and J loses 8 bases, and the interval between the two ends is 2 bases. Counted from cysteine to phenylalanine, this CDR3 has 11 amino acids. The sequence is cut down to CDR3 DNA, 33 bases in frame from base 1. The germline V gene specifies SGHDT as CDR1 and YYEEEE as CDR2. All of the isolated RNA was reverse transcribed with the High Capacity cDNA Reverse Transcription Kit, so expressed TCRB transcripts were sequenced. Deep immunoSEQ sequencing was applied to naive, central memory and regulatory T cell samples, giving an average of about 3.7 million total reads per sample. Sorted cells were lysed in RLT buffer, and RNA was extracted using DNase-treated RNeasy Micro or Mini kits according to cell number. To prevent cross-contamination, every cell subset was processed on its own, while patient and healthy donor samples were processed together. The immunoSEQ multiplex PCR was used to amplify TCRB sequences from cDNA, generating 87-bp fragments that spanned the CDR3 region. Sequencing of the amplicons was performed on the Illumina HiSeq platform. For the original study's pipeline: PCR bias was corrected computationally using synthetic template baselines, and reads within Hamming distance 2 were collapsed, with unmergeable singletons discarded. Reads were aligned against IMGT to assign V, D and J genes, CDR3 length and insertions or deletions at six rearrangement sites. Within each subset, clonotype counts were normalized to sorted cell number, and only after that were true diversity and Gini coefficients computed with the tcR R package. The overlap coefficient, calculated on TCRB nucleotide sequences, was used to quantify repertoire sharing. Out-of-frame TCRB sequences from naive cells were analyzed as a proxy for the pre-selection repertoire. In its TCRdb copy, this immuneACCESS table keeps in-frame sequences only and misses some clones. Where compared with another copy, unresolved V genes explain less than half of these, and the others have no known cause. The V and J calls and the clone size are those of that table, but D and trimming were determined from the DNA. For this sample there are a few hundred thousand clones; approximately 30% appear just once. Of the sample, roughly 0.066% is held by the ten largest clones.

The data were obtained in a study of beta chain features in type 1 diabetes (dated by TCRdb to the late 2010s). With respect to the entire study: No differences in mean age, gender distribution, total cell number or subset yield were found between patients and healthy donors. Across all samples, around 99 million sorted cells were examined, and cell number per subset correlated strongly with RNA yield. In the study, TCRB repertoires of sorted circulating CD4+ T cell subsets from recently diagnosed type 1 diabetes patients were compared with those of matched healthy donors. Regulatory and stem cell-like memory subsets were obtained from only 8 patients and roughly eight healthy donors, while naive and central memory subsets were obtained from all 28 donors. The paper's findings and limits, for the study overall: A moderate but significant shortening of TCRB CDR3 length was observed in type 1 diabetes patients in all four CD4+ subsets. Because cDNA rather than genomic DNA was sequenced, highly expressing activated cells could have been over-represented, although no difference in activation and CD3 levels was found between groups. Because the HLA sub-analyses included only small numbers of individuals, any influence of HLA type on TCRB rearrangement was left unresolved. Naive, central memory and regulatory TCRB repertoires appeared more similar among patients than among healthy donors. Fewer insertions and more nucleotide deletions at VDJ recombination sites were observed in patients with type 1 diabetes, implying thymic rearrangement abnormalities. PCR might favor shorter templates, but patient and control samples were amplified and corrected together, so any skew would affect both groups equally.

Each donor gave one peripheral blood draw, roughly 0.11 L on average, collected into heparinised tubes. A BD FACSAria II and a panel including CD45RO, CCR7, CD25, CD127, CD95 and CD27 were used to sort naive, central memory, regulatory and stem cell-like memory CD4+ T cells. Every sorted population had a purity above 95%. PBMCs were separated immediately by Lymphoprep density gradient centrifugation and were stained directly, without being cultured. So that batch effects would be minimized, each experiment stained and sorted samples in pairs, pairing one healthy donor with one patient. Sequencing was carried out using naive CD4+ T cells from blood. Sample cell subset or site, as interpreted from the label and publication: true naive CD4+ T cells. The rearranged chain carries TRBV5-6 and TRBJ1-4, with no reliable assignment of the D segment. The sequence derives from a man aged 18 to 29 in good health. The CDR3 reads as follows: CASSLGEKLFF. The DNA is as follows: TGTGCCAGCAGCTTGGGAGAAAAACTGTTTTTT.